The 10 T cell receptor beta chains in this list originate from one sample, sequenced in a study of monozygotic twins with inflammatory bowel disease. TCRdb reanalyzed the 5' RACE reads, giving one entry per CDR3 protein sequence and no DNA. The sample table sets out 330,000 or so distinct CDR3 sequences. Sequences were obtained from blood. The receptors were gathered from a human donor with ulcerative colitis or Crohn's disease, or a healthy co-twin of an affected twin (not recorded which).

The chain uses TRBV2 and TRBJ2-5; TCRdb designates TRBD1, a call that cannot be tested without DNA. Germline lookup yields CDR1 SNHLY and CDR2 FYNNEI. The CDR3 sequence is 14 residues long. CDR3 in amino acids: CASTLQGRGETQYF.

CDR3 residues: CASSLEGLAFNEQFF. The rearrangement joins TRBV5-1 to TRBJ2-1; TCRdb returns TRBD2, unconfirmable since there is no DNA. Looked up from germline, CDR1 is SGHRS and CDR2 is YFSETQ. This CDR3 is built from 15 residues.

The CDR3 protein is CASSPGPPVTPGELFF. The chain has TRBV7-2 and TRBJ2-2; TCRdb's D call of TRBD2 is untestable without DNA. Per the germline V gene, CDR1 is SGHTA and CDR2 is FQGNSA. The CDR3 extends over 16 amino acids.

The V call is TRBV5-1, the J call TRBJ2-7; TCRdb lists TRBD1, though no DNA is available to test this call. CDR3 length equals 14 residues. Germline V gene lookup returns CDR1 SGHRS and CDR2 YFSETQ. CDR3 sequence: CASSLVTGTYEQYF.

This CDR3 is CASTPNNLNTEAFF. The J gene is TRBJ1-1, the V gene TRBV19; the D call from TCRdb, TRBD1, cannot be confirmed without DNA. This CDR3 region has 14 residues. Germline V lookup: CDR1 LNHDA, CDR2 SQIVND (reference sequence).

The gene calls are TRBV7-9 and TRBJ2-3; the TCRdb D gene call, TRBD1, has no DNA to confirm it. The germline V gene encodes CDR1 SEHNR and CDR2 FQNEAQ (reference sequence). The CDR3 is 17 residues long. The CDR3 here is CASSLVPSGVATDTQYF.

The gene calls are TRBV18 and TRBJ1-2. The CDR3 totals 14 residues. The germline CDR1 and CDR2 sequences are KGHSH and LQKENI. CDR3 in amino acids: CASSIQRNTYGYTF.

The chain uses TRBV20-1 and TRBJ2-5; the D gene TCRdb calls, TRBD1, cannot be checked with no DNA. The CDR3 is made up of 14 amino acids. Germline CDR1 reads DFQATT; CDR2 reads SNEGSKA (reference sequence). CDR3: CSAETRGWKETQYF.

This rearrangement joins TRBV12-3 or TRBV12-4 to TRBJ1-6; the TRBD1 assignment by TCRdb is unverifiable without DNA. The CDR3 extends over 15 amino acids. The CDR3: CASGNTDRGNSPLHF.

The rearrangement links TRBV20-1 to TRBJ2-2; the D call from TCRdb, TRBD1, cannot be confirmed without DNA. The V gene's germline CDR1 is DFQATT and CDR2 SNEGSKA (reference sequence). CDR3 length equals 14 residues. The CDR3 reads CSARPGHNTGELFF.